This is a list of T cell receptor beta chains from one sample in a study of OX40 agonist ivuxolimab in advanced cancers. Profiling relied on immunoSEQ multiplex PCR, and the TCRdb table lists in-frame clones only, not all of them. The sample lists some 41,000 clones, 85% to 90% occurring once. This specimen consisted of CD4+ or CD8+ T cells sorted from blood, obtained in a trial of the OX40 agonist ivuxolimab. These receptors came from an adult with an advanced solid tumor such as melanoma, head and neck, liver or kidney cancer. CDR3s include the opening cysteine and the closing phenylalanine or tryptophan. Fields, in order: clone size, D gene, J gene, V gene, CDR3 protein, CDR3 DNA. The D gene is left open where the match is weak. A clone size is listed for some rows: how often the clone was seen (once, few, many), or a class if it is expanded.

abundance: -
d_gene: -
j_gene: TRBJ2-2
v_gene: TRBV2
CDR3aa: CASSEGRRKNTGELFF
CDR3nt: TGTGCCAGCAGTGAAGGGCGGCGCAAAAACACCGGGGAGCTGTTTTTT

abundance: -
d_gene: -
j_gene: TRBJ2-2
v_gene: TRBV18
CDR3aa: CASSPLHTGIGELFF
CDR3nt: TGTGCCAGCTCACCTCTACATACAGGGATCGGGGAGCTGTTTTTT

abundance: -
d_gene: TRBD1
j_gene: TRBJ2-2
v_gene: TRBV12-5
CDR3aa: CASAGRGQGNTGELFF
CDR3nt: TGTGCTAGTGCCGGCAGGGGACAGGGAAACACCGGGGAGCTGTTTTTT

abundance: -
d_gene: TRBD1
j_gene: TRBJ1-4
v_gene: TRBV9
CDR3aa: CASSGTMDRVGEKLFF
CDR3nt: TGTGCCAGCAGCGGAACAATGGACAGGGTCGGAGAAAAACTGTTTTTT

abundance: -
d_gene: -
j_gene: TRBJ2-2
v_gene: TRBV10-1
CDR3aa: CASGTPNTGELFF
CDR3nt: TGCGCCAGCGGGACGCCGAACACCGGGGAGCTGTTTTTT

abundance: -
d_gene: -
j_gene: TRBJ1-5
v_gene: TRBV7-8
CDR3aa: CASSSVQNQPQHF
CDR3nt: TGTGCCAGCAGCTCAGTACAAAATCAGCCCCAGCATTTT

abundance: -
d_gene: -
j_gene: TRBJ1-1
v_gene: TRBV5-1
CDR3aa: CASSSDVGQTNTEAFF
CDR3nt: TGCGCCAGCAGCTCTGATGTAGGACAGACGAACACTGAAGCTTTCTTT

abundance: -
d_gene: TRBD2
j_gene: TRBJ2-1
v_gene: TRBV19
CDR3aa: CASRTSGGARSYNEQFF
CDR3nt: TGTGCCAGTCGGACTAGCGGGGGGGCTAGGTCCTACAATGAGCAGTTCTTC

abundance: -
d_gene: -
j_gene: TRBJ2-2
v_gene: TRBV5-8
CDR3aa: CAGSPRRANTGELFF
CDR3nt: TGTGCCGGCAGCCCGCGCAGGGCGAACACCGGGGAGCTGTTTTTT

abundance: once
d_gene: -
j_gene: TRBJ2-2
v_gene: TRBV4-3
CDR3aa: CASSQVPGGHGTGELFF
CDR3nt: TGCGCCAGCAGCCAAGTTCCGGGGGGCCATGGCACCGGGGAGCTGTTTTTT

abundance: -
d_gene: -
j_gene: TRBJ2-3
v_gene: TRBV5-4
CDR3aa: CASSWVAGADTQYF
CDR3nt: TGTGCCAGCAGCTGGGTGGCCGGGGCAGATACGCAGTATTTT

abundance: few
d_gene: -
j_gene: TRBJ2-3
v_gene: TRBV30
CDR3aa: CAWSVLGTQYF
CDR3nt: TGTGCCTGGAGTGTACTTGGTACGCAGTATTTT

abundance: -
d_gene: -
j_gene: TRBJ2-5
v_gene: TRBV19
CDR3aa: CASSSLQETQYF
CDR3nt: TGTGCCAGTAGTTCGTTACAAGAGACCCAGTACTTC

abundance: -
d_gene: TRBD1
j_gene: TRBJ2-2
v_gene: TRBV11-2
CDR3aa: CASSLRDRPIRGTGELFF
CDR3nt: TGTGCCAGCAGCCTCCGGGACAGGCCAATTCGGGGGACCGGGGAGCTGTTTTTT

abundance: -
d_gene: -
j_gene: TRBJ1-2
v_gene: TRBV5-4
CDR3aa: CASSLDRNYGYTF
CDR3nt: TGTGCCAGCAGCTTGGACCGGAACTATGGCTACACCTTC

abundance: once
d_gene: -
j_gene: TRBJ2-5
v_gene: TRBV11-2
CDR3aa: CASSQDRIQETQYF
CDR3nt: TGTGCCAGCAGCCAAGACAGGATCCAAGAGACCCAGTACTTC

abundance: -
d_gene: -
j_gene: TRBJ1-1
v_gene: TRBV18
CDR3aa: CASSRQGRTEAFF
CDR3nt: TGTGCCAGCTCCCGGCAGGGACGGACTGAAGCTTTCTTT

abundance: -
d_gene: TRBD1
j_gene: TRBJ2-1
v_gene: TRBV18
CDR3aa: CASSPTGGPSYNEQFF
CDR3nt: TGTGCCAGCTCACCAACAGGGGGCCCCTCCTACAATGAGCAGTTCTTC

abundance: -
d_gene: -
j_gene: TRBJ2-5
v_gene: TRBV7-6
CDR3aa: CASSPGVVQYF
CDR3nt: TGTGCCAGCAGCCCCGGTGTGGTCCAGTACTTC

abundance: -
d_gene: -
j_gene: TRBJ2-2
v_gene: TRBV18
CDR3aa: CASSLIRGPATGELFF
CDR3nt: TGTGCCAGCTCACTCATAAGGGGCCCCGCCACCGGGGAGCTGTTTTTT

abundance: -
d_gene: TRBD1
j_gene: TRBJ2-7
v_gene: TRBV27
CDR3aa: CASSKGQGALGNEQHF
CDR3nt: TGTGCCAGCAGTAAGGGACAGGGGGCGCTGGGAAACGAGCAGCACTTC

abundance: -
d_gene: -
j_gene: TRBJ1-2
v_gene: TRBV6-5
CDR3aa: CASSDPGGAYGYTF
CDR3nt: TGTGCCAGCAGTGACCCGGGGGGCGCATATGGCTACACCTTC

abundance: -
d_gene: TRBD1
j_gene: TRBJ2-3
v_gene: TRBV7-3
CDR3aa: CASSRRTGISTDTQYF
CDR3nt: TGTGCCAGCAGCAGACGGACAGGGATTAGCACAGATACGCAGTATTTT

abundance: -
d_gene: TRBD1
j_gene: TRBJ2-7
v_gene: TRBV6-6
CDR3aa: CASSSRQGKNEQYF
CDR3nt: TGTGCCAGCAGTTCCCGACAGGGTAAGAACGAGCAGTACTTC

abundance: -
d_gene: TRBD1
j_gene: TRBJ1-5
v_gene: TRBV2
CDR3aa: CASNRDSNSNQPQHF
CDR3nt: TGTGCCAGCAACCGGGACAGTAATAGCAATCAGCCCCAGCATTTT

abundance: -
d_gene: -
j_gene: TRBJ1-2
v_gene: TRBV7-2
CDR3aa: CASSLGSENYGYTF
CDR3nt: TGTGCCAGCAGCTTAGGGTCAGAAAACTATGGCTACACCTTC

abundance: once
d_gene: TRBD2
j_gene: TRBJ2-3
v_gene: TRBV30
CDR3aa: CAFTSGGLTDTQYF
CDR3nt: TGTGCCTTTACTAGCGGGGGTCTCACAGATACGCAGTATTTT

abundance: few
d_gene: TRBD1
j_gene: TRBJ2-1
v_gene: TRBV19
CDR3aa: CASSPLGQGGRYEQFF
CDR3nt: TGTGCCAGTAGTCCCCTGGGACAGGGAGGGAGGTATGAGCAGTTCTTC

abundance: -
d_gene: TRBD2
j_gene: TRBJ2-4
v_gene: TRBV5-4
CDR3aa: CASSGGPSGWAKNIQYF
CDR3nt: TGTGCCAGCAGCGGGGGTCCTAGCGGGTGGGCCAAAAACATTCAGTACTTC

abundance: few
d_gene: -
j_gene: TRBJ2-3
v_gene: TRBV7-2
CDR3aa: CASLRDSLDTQYF
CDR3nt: TGTGCCAGCTTGCGGGACTCACTAGATACGCAGTATTTT

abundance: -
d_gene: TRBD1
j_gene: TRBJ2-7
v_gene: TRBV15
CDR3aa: CATSRNRQGEWYYEQYF
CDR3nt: TGTGCCACCAGCAGAAACCGACAGGGCGAGTGGTACTACGAGCAGTACTTC

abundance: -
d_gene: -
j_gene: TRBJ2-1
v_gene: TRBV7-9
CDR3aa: CASSASGGEQFF
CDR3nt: TGTGCCAGCAGCGCCTCGGGCGGTGAGCAGTTCTTC

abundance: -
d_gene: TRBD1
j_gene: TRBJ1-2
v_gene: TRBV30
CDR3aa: CAWSRTGGPDGYTF
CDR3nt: TGTGCCTGGAGTAGGACAGGGGGCCCAGATGGCTACACCTTC

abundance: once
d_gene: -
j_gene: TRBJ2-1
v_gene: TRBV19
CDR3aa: CASTSLDKGSSYNEQFF
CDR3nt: TGTGCCAGCACTAGCCTGGACAAGGGAAGCTCCTACAATGAGCAGTTCTTC

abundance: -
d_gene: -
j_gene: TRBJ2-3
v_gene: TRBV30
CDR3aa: CAWSAVGTLRKRTDTQYF
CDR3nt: TGTGCCTGGAGCGCGGTGGGCACTTTGCGGAAACGCACAGATACGCAGTATTTT

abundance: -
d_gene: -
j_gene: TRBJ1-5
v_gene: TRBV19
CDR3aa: CASSIVFQASGANQPQHF
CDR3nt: TGTGCCAGTAGTATAGTTTTCCAAGCCTCGGGGGCCAATCAGCCCCAGCATTTT

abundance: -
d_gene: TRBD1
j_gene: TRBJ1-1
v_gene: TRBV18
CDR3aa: CASSDRGVNTEAFF
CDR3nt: TGTGCCAGCTCAGACAGGGGAGTTAACACTGAAGCTTTCTTT

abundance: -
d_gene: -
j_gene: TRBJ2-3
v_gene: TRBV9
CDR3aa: CASSVAGFTDTQYF
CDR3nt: TGTGCCAGCAGCGTAGCGGGGTTCACAGATACGCAGTATTTT

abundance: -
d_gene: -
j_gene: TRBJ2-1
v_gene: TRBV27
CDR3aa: CASSLSSTPMYNEQFF
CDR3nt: TGTGCCAGCAGTTTATCGAGCACCCCCATGTACAATGAGCAGTTCTTC

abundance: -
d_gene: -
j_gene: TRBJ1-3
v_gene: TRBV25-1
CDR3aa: CASSTRWGFDTIYF
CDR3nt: TGTGCCAGCAGTACGCGTTGGGGATTCGACACCATATATTTT

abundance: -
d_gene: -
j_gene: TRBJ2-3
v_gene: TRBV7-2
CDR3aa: CASSHPDSSTDTQYF
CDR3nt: TGTGCCAGCAGCCACCCGGACTCGAGCACAGATACGCAGTATTTT

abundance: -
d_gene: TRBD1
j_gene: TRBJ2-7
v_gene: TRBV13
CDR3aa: CASSSSGTGDDEQYF
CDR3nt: TGTGCCAGCAGCTCATCCGGGACAGGGGACGACGAGCAGTACTTC

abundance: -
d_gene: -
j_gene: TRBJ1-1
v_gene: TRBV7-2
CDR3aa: CASSLATGMNTEAFF
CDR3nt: TGTGCCAGCAGCTTAGCCACAGGCATGAACACTGAAGCTTTCTTT

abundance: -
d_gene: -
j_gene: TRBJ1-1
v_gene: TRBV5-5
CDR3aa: CASSFGANTEAFF
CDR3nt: TGTGCCAGCAGCTTTGGTGCGAACACTGAAGCTTTCTTT

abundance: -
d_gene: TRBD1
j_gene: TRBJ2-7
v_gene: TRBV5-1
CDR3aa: CASSLGTGGNYEQYF
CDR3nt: TGCGCCAGCAGCTTGGGGACAGGGGGGAACTACGAGCAGTACTTC

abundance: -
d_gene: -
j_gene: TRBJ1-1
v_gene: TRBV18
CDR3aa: CASSPSGDIGTEAFF
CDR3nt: TGTGCCAGCTCACCCTCGGGGGATATCGGCACTGAAGCTTTCTTT

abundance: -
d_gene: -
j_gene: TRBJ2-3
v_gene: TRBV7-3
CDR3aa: CASSLIDGVAGTQYF
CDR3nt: TGTGCCAGCAGCTTAATCGACGGGGTGGCCGGTACGCAGTATTTT

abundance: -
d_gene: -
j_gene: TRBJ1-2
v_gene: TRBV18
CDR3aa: CASSPGDRSNYGYTF
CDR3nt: TGTGCCAGCTCACCTGGCGACAGGAGTAACTATGGCTACACCTTC

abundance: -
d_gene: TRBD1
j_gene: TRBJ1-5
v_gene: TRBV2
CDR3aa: CASSGGQARNQPQHF
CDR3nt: TGTGCCAGCAGTGGAGGACAGGCCCGCAATCAGCCCCAGCATTTT

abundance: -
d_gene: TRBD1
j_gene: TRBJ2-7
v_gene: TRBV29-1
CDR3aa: CSVEKGQGTDEQYF
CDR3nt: TGCAGCGTTGAAAAGGGACAGGGTACGGACGAGCAGTACTTC

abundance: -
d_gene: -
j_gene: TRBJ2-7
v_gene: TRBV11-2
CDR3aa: CASSLMASSYEQYF
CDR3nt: TGTGCCAGCAGCTTAATGGCTAGCAGCTACGAGCAGTACTTC

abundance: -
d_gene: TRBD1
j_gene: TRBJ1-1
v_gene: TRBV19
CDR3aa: CASSITGTGGVNTEAFF
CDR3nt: TGTGCCAGTAGTATAACCGGGACAGGGGGTGTGAACACTGAAGCTTTCTTT